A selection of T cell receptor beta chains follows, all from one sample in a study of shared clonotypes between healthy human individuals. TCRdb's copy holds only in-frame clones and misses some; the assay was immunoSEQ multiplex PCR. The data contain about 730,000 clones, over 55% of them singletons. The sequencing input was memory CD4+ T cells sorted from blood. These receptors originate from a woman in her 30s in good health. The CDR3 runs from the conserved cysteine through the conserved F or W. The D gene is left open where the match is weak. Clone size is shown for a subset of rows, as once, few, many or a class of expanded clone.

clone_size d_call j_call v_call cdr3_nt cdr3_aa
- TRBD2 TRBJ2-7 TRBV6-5 TGTGCCAGCAGGACCCCCGGGACTAGCGCCGACGAGCAGTACTTC CASRTPGTSADEQYF
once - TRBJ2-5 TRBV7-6 TGTGCCAGCAGCTTTCACCACCGGGACGGCTCGAGGACCCAGTACTTC CASSFHHRDGSRTQYF
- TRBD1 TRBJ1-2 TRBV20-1 TGCAGTGCTCTACAGGGGGGCGGCTACACCTTC CSALQGGGYTF
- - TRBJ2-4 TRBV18 TGTGCCAGCTCACCACCGGGAGTCAAAAACATTCAGTACTTC CASSPPGVKNIQYF
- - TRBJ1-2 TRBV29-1 TGCAGCGTTGATCGGGGGCTGAGCTATGGCTACACCTTC CSVDRGLSYGYTF
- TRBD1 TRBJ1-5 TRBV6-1 TGTGCCAGCAGTGAACCCCTCACCTGGACAGGGAGAGGGGTAAGACACAATCAGCCCCAGCATTTT CASSEPLTWTGRGVRHNQPQHF
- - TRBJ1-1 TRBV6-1 TGTGCCAGCACAGATCGGGCAGGGCGGACTGAAGCTTTCTTT CASTDRAGRTEAFF
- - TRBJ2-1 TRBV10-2 TGCGCCAGCAGTGATACGGCCACCTGGATTTACAATGAGCAGTTCTTC CASSDTATWIYNEQFF
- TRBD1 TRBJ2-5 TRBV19 TGTGCCAGTAGCAGACAGGGGGCGGGTGAGACCCAGTACTTC CASSRQGAGETQYF
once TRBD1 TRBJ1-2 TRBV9 TGTGCCAGCAACAGAGACAGGGCGGTTGGTGGCTACACCTTC CASNRDRAVGGYTF
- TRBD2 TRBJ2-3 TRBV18 TGTGCCAGCTCACCACTAGCGGGCTCCTCTTCACCTAGCACAGATACGCAGTATTTT CASSPLAGSSSPSTDTQYF
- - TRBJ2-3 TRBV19 TGTGCCAGTAGCCTTACAGATACGCAGTATTTT CASSLTDTQYF
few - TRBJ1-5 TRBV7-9 TGTGCCAGCAGCTTAGCGAGCGGGGACAATCAGCCCCAGCATTTT CASSLASGDNQPQHF
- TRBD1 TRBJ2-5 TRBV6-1 TGTGCCACCAGGACAGGGGTGTACGAGACCCAGTACTTC CATRTGVYETQYF
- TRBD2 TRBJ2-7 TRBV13 TGTGCCAGCAGCCATATGCCTCGGGAGGATATAAACTACGAGCAGTACTTC CASSHMPREDINYEQYF
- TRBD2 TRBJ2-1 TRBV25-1 TGTGCCAGCAGTCCGACTAGCGGGGGGGGCAATGAGCAGTTCTTC CASSPTSGGGNEQFF
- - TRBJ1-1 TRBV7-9 TGTGCCAGCAGCTTAGGGTCTCTCGGGACTGAAGCTTTCTTT CASSLGSLGTEAFF
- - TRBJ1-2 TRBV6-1 TGTGCCAGCTTGAAACACCAGAACTATGGCTACACCTTC CASLKHQNYGYTF
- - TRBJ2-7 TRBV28 TGTGCCAGCAGTTCAGGGTACGAGCAGTACTTC CASSSGYEQYF
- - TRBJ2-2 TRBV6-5 TGTGCCAGCAGTTACGGTGGCGGAGGAGGCACCGGGGAGCTGTTTTTT CASSYGGGGGTGELFF
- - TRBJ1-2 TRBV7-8 TGTGCCAGCAGTCAATACCGGGACGGGGGAGGCAACTATGGCTACACCTTC CASSQYRDGGGNYGYTF
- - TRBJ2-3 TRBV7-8 TGTGCCAGCAGCTTAGATCTGCGGTTGAATACGCAGTATTTT CASSLDLRLNTQYF
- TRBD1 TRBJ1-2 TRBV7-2 TGTGCCAGCAGCTTAGGTTTACAGGGGGCTGGCTACACCTTC CASSLGLQGAGYTF
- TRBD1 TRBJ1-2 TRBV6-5 TGTGCCAGCAGCACGGGGACAGGGGGGGATGGCTACACCTTC CASSTGTGGDGYTF
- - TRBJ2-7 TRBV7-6 TGTGCCAGCAGCTTAGAAGGGGCCGGGGGCTACGAGCAGTACTTC CASSLEGAGGYEQYF
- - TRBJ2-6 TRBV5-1 TGCGCCAGCAGACTGACACAGGTTTCTGGGGCCAACGTCCTGACTTTC CASRLTQVSGANVLTF
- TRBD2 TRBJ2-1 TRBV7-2 TGTGCCAGCAGCTTAATGGGGACGGGGGGTGAGCAGTTCTTC CASSLMGTGGEQFF
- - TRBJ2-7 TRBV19 TGTGCCAGTAGTAAAGCTAGCGACCTATCCTACGAGCAGTACTTC CASSKASDLSYEQYF
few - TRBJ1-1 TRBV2 TGTGCCAGCAGTGGAAGACGGCTGAACACTGAAGCTTTCTTT CASSGRRLNTEAFF
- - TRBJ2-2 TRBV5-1 TGCGCCAGCAACCCATTCGCGAACACCGGGGAGCTGTTTTTT CASNPFANTGELFF
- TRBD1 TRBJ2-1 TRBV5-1 TGCGCCAGCAGCTTGGGGGACAGGGATTTCCATGAGCAGTTCTTC CASSLGDRDFHEQFF
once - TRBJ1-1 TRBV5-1 TGCGCCAGCAGCGGGCGGGGCCCTGAGAACACTGAAGCTTTCTTT CASSGRGPENTEAFF
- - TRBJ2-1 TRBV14 TGTGCCAGCAGCCAAGTTTACCAAACCGTTAATGAGCAGTTCTTC CASSQVYQTVNEQFF
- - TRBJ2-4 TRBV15 TGTGCCACCCAAGCGGCCAAAAACATTCAGTACTTC CATQAAKNIQYF
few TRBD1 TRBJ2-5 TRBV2 TGTGCCAGCAGTCAAGAGGGACAGGGACAAGAGACCCAGTACTTC CASSQEGQGQETQYF
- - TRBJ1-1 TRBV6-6 TGTGCCAGCAGTTACGGGGGGTCAGGAGGGAACACTGAAGCTTTCTTT CASSYGGSGGNTEAFF
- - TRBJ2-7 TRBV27 TGTGCCAGCAGATCCAGGGGCCCCTACGAGCAGTACTTC CASRSRGPYEQYF
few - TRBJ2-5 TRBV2 TGTGCCAGCAGCGAGGAGGAGACCCAGTACTTC CASSEEETQYF
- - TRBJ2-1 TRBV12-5 TGTGCTAGTGGTTTGGTAATGGGCGGCACCTACAATGAGCAGTTCTTC CASGLVMGGTYNEQFF
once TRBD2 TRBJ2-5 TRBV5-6 TGTGCCAGCAGCTTGTTACTAGCGGGAGGAGAGACCCAGTACTTC CASSLLLAGGETQYF
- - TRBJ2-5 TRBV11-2 TGTGCCAGCAGCTTAAGGACTACCGGGAAAGGGGCCCAGTACTTC CASSLRTTGKGAQYF
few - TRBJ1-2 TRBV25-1 TGTGCCAGCAGTCGGGGGGCGCCTAACTATGGCTACACCTTC CASSRGAPNYGYTF
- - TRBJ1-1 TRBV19 TGTGCCAGTAGTATTCGCGGGGGGGACACTGAAGCTTTCTTT CASSIRGGDTEAFF
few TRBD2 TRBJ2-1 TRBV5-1 TGCGCCAGCAGCCCTTCTAGCGGGGGTTACAATGAGCAGTTCTTC CASSPSSGGYNEQFF
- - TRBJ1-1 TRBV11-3 TGTGCCAGCAGCTTACTATTGAACACTGAAGCTTTCTTT CASSLLLNTEAFF
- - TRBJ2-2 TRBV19 TGTGCCAGTGGGACCAGCGGCCGGGCCGGGGAGCTGTTTTTT CASGTSGRAGELFF